Listed here are 27 T cell receptor beta chains from one sample, sequenced in a study of CD8 T cells in ankylosing spondylitis. The study, taken as a whole, reports: A motif in TCR beta, a set of eight or nine highly homologous variants, appeared characteristic of ankylosing spondylitis blood.

MiXCR, applied by TCRdb to the 5' RACE reads, yields one record per CDR3 protein. The sample has 700,000 to 850,000 distinct CDR3 sequences; over 9.5% are singletons. These receptors lack a known antigen. The sample taken for sequencing was blood, either unsorted or a sorted T cell fraction (not recorded which). The receptors come from a male donor with ankylosing spondylitis.

The J gene is TRBJ2-2, the V gene TRBV11-3; perhaps TRBD1 as D (6 bases). This CDR3 has 15 amino acids. The V end lost 5 bases, the J end lost 2 bases, and 12 bases lay between the germline ends. In germline, CDR1 is SGHNT, CDR2 YENEEA. This CDR3 reads CASSPRGFNTGELFF. CDR3 bases: TGTGCCAGCAGCCCCAGGGGATTTAACACCGGGGAGCTGTTTTTT.

The V gene is TRBV18, the J gene TRBJ2-7; D tentatively reads TRBD1 or TRBD2 (5 bases each). Between the trimmed V and J ends, which lost 4 bases and 2 bases, there was a span of 15 bases. The CDR3 extends over 15 amino acids. Germline V gene sequence: CDR1 KGHSH, CDR2 LQKENI. This chain's CDR3 is CASSLGTEIAYEQYF. The CDR3 bases are TGTGCCAGCTCACTGGGGACGGAGATCGCCTACGAGCAGTACTTC.

This clonotype has a handful of counts. V usage is TRBV5-5 and J usage is TRBJ2-3; 11 bases are a match to TRBD2. The V segment lost 1 base and the J segment 5 bases; nucleotides outside the gene matches: 6. The CDR3 consists of 16 residues. The germline V gene has CDR1 SGHKS and CDR2 YYEKEE (reference sequence). In nucleotides, the CDR3 is TGTGCCAGCAGCTTGCGTAGCGGGAGGGCGGGAGATACGCAGTATTTT. Protein sequence: CASSLRSGRAGDTQYF.

This clonotype has only a few counts. The V gene is TRBV20-1, the J gene TRBJ2-3; D possibly corresponds to TRBD2 (7 bases). Trimming took 0 bases from V and 3 from J, leaving 13 bases between them. The CDR3 contains 15 residues. CDR1 DFQATT and CDR2 SNEGSKA come from the germline V gene (reference sequence). As DNA, the CDR3 is TGCAGTGCTAGAGATCGGGGGGCCGGGACAGATACGCAGTATTTT. It is translated as CSARDRGAGTDTQYF.

This clonotype was counted only a few times. The rearrangement joins TRBV29-1 to TRBJ2-1, with 9 bases that match TRBD1. In germline, CDR1 is SQVTM, CDR2 ANQGSEA. The CDR3 has 14 amino acids. With V trimmed by 6 bases and J by 3 bases, 6 bases remained unmatched. CDR3 DNA sequence: TGCAGCGTACAGGGGGCCCCCAACTACAATGAGCAGTTCTTC. Protein: CSVQGAPNYNEQFF.

The table lists this clonotype with many counts. The chain links TRBV5-1 to TRBJ2-5; 8 bases agree with TRBD2. CDR3 length: 15 amino acids. CDR1 and CDR2 (germline): SGHRS, YFSETQ. With V trimmed by 4 bases and J by 2 bases, 7 bases remained unmatched. The CDR3 nucleotides are TGCGCCAGCAGCCTAAATCCTAGCGGGCAAGAGACCCAGTACTTC. Translating it yields CASSLNPSGQETQYF.

The chain carries TRBV7-2 and TRBJ1-2, with D unresolved. V was clipped by 1 base and J by 5 bases, with 11 bases between them. The CDR3 runs to 14 residues. In germline, CDR1 is SGHTA, CDR2 FQGNSA. Written as DNA, the CDR3 is TGTGCCAGCAGCTTAGTACCCCTCGAATATGGCTACACCTTC. It is translated as CASSLVPLEYGYTF.

Only a few counts were recorded for this clonotype. The chain is built from TRBV7-2 and TRBJ2-3; D perhaps matches TRBD2 (6 bases). This CDR3 contains 14 residues. Per the germline V gene, CDR1 is SGHTA and CDR2 is FQGNSA. Trimming left V 4 bases short and J 2 bases short, with 10 bases between. CDR3 in amino acids: CASSYRDFTDTQYF. The CDR3 DNA reads as TGTGCCAGCAGCTATAGGGACTTCACAGATACGCAGTATTTT.

This clonotype occurred a few times. V and J are TRBV10-3 and TRBJ2-7; TRBD2 matches 8 bases. The germline V gene has CDR1 ENHRY and CDR2 SYGVKD. The CDR3 totals 13 residues. The ends lost 3 bases at V and 13 bases at J; junction bases unmatched: 11. CDR3 in DNA: TGTGCCATCAGTGATGTTCCAGGGAGCGGGAGTTACTTC. Translation gives CAISDVPGSGSYF.

The gene calls are TRBV7-2 and TRBJ2-1; D is uncertain. The CDR3 runs to 15 residues. Trimming removed 5 bases from V and 7 bases from J, with 18 bases in between. Germline-derived CDR1 and CDR2 are SGHTA and FQGNSA. Here the CDR3 reads CASSPPGERGNEQFF. DNA of the CDR3: TGTGCCAGCAGCCCTCCAGGTGAGCGTGGGAATGAGCAGTTCTTC.

This clonotype was counted ten times or more. The CDR3 here is CASSLRMGAENEQFF. The CDR3 nucleotides are TGTGCCAGCAGCTTAAGAATGGGGGCGGAAAATGAGCAGTTCTTC. The chain carries TRBV7-2 and TRBJ2-1; maybe TRBD1 (6 bases). The CDR3 consists of 15 residues. Germline V CDR1 and CDR2: SGHTA, FQGNSA. Trimming shortened V by 2 bases and J by 7 bases, and 15 bases separated the two germline ends.

CDR3 loop: CASSQPLASGGLFF. CDR3 nucleotide sequence: TGCGCCAGCAGCCAACCGCTTGCTTCAGGTGGGCTGTTTTTT. The rearrangement uses TRBV4-1 and TRBJ1-4; D gene unclear. From germline, CDR1 is MGHRA and CDR2 YSYEKL. V lost 2 bases and J lost 14, with 18 bases in between. CDR3 length: 14 amino acids.

This clonotype was detected many times. The genes are TRBV12-3 or TRBV12-4 and TRBJ2-1; 9 bases are a match to TRBD1. The V segment lost 5 bases and the J segment 3 bases; nucleotides outside the gene matches: 5. CDR3 length: 15 residues. The CDR3 sequence: CASSPTGGLYNEQFF. The CDR3 DNA is TGTGCCAGCAGTCCAACAGGGGGCCTCTACAATGAGCAGTTCTTC.

This clonotype was seen only a few times. The rearrangement links TRBV12-3 or TRBV12-4 to TRBJ1-3, with TRBD1 matching over 9 bases. This CDR3 region has 14 residues. V shed 8 bases, J shed 2 bases, and the junction held 4 bases outside the gene matches. As DNA, the CDR3 is TGTGCCAGCTCCGGACAGGGGACTGGAAACACCATATATTTT. Amino acid sequence: CASSGQGTGNTIYF.

This clonotype was seen at least ten times. The V call is TRBV29-1, the J call TRBJ2-1; 8 positions agree with TRBD1. The CDR3 is 13 residues long. V was pared by 8 bases and J by 5 bases, with 8 bases of the junction left unmatched. Germline V CDR1 and CDR2: SQVTM, ANQGSEA. The CDR3 DNA is TGCAGCACACGGACAGGGACTGACAATGAGCAGTTCTTC. Protein product: CSTRTGTDNEQFF.

This clonotype was detected only a few times. This rearrangement joins TRBV5-1 to TRBJ2-5, with D possibly being TRBD2 (5 bases). This CDR3 contains 14 residues. The V and J ends lost 0 bases and 7 bases respectively, with 13 bases between them. Germline lookup yields CDR1 SGHRS and CDR2 YFSETQ. CDR3 coding DNA: TGCGCCAGCAGCTTGGGGACGGATGGAGGGACCCAGTACTTC. Protein sequence: CASSLGTDGGTQYF.

The sample holds many counts of this clonotype. V and J are TRBV5-6 and TRBJ2-1; D perhaps matches TRBD2 (6 bases). CDR3 size: 13 residues. From germline, CDR1 is SGHDT and CDR2 YYEEEE. V was clipped by 5 bases and J by 6 bases, with 12 bases between them. This CDR3 is CASSSGLLNEQFF. For the CDR3, the DNA is TGTGCCAGCAGTTCAGGACTACTCAATGAGCAGTTCTTC.

A single count supports this clonotype. V usage is TRBV28 and J usage is TRBJ2-7; possibly TRBD1 or TRBD2 for D (5 bases each). Germline V gene data show CDR1 as MDHEN and CDR2 as SYDVKM. This CDR3 has 15 amino acids. Trimming pared 7 bases from V and 0 bases from J, leaving 16 bases between. Here the CDR3 reads CASTGHGDGSYEQYF. CDR3 nucleotide sequence: TGTGCCAGCACCGGCCATGGGGACGGCTCCTACGAGCAGTACTTC.

The sample holds a few counts of this clonotype. The V and J genes are TRBV6-2 or TRBV6-3 and TRBJ2-5; TRBD1 aligns across 8 bases. J lost 4 bases, V lost 7 bases, and 11 bases had no gene match. CDR1 is MNHEY, CDR2 SVGEGT, per germline. The CDR3 loop spans 15 amino acids. DNA for the CDR3: TGTGCCAGCACCTACTCAGGGACAGGTCCAGAGACCCAGTACTTC. It specifies CASTYSGTGPETQYF.

The rearrangement uses TRBV4-3 and TRBJ2-5, with D unclear. Germline assignment: CDR1 LGHNA and CDR2 YSLEER. This CDR3 has 14 residues. The ends were cut back, 2 bases at V and 1 base at J, with 8 bases in the middle. The CDR3 region has the DNA TGCGCCAGCAGCCAAATAGCTGGCCAAGAGACCCAGTACTTC. It specifies CASSQIAGQETQYF.

This clonotype has a count of ten or more. The chain links TRBV3-1 to TRBJ2-7; weak D call: TRBD2 (6 bases). The CDR3 covers 14 residues. CDR1 and CDR2 (germline): LGHDT, YNNKEL (reference sequence). V lost 2 bases and J 0 bases, leaving 8 bases between the germline ends. Here the CDR3 reads CASSQWDFSYEQYF. The CDR3 DNA reads as TGTGCCAGCAGCCAATGGGACTTCTCCTACGAGCAGTACTTC.

This clonotype occurred a few times. V and J are TRBV4-3 and TRBJ2-5; TRBD1 matches 7 bases. The CDR3 runs 14 residues. Per the germline V gene, CDR1 is LGHNA and CDR2 is YSLEER. The V segment lost 0 bases and the J segment 4 bases; nucleotides outside the gene matches: 2. This chain's CDR3 is CASSQEAGGETQYF. In DNA form, the CDR3 reads TGCGCCAGCAGCCAAGAGGCAGGGGGAGAGACCCAGTACTTC.

This clonotype was seen a handful of times. This rearrangement joins TRBV24-1 to TRBJ1-2; D is unclear. This CDR3 region has 14 residues. Trimming stripped 7 bases from V and 3 bases from J, with 14 bases between. Per the germline V gene, CDR1 is KGHDR and CDR2 is SFDVKD. For the CDR3, the DNA is TGTGCCACCAGCTCATATAGGGAACACTATGGCTACACCTTC. Encoded protein: CATSSYREHYGYTF.

This clonotype has just a few counts. The chain has TRBV4-2 and TRBJ1-1; the D is unclear. From germline, CDR1 is LGHNA and CDR2 YNFKEQ. This CDR3 contains 15 residues. V shed 3 bases and J shed 4 bases, with 15 bases lying between them. In nucleotides, the CDR3 is TGTGCCAGCAGCCAGGGTCGCGGGGAGAGCACTGAAGCTTTCTTT. It encodes CASSQGRGESTEAFF.

The genes are TRBV4-2 and TRBJ2-7, with a tentative D call TRBD1 (6 bases). V lost 0 bases and J 7 bases, leaving 13 bases between the germline ends. This CDR3 region has 14 residues. Germline V gives CDR1 LGHNA, CDR2 YNFKEQ. DNA for the CDR3: TGTGCCAGCAGCCAAGAACAGGGAGCCTCTGAGCAGTACTTC. It specifies CASSQEQGASEQYF.

The gene calls are TRBV28 and TRBJ1-5; D is unclear. Germline V CDR1 and CDR2: MDHEN, SYDVKM. The CDR3 covers 16 residues. Deletions cut 7 bases from V and 6 bases from J, with 22 bases between. CDR3 sequence reads: CASNLVGRDISQPQHF. The CDR3 coding sequence is TGTGCCAGCAACCTCGTGGGTCGAGACATCAGTCAGCCCCAGCATTTT.

This clonotype was detected many times. The V gene is TRBV7-2, the J gene TRBJ1-1; D not certain. V shed 2 bases and J shed 4 bases, with 8 bases lying between them. The germline V gene encodes CDR1 SGHTA and CDR2 FQGNSA. The CDR3 runs to 13 residues. The CDR3 reads CASSLNVGTEAFF. CDR3 nucleotides: TGTGCCAGCAGCTTAAACGTTGGCACTGAAGCTTTCTTT.